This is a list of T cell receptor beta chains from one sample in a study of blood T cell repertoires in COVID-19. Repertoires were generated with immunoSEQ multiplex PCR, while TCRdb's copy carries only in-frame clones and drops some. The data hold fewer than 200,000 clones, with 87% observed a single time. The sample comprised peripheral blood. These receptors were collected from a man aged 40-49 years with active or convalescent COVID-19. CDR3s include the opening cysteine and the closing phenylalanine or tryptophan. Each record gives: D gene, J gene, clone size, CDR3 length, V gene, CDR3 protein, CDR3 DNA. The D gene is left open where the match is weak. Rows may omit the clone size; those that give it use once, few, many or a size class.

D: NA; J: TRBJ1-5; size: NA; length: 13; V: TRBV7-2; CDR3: CASSSRLAGPQHF; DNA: TGTGCCAGCAGCTCCCGATTGGCGGGGCCCCAGCATTTT
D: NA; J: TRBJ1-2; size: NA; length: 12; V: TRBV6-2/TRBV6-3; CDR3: CASSYGFYGYTF; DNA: TGTGCCAGCAGTTACGGCTTCTATGGCTACACCTTC
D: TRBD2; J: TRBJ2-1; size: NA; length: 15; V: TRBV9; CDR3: CASSVEAGAINEQFF; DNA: TGTGCCAGCAGCGTAGAAGCGGGGGCGATCAATGAGCAGTTCTTC
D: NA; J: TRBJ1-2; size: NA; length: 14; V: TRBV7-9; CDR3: CASSPSWGEAGYTF; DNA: TGTGCCAGCAGCCCCAGTTGGGGAGAGGCTGGCTACACCTTC
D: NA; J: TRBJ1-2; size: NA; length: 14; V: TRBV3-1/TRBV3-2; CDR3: CASSQEQTNYGYTF; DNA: TGTGCCAGCAGCCAAGAGCAGACTAACTATGGCTACACCTTC
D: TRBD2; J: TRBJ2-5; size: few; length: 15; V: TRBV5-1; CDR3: CASSLSGVEGETQYF; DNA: TGCGCCAGCAGCTTGAGCGGGGTGGAGGGAGAGACCCAGTACTTC
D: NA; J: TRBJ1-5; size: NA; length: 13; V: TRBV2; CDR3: CASSESRQQPQHF; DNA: TGTGCCAGCAGTGAATCCCGCCAGCAGCCCCAGCATTTT
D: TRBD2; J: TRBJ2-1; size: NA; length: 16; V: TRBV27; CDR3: CASSLYPSGGADEQFF; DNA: TGTGCCAGCAGTTTATATCCTAGCGGGGGGGCGGATGAGCAGTTCTTC
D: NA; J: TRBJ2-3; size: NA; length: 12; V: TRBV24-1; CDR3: CATRDSADTQYF; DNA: TGTGCCACCAGGGACAGCGCAGATACGCAGTATTTT
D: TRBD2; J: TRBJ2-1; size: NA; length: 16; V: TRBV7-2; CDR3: CASSLGGLAGARQQFF; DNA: TGTGCCAGCAGCTTAGGGGGGCTAGCGGGGGCCCGGCAGCAGTTCTTC
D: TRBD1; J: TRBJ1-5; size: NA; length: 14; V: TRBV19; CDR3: CASSGGTVDQPQHF; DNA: TGTGCCAGTAGCGGCGGGACAGTGGATCAGCCCCAGCATTTT
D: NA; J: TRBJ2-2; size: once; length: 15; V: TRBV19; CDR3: CASSIDRGFTGELFF; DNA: TGTGCCAGTAGTATAGACAGGGGCTTCACCGGGGAGCTGTTTTTT
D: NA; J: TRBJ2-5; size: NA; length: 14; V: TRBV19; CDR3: CASSMGRQGETQYF; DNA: TGTGCCAGTAGTATGGGACGGCAGGGGGAGACCCAGTACTTC
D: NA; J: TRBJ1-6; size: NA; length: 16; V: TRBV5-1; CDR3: CASSAPGSSYNSPLHF; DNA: TGCGCCAGCAGCGCCCCGGGGAGCTCCTATAATTCACCCCTCCACTTT
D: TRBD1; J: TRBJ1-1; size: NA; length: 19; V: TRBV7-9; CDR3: CASRLTGRLNQRMNTEAFF; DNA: TGTGCCAGCAGATTGACAGGGAGGCTAAACCAAAGAATGAACACTGAAGCTTTCTTT
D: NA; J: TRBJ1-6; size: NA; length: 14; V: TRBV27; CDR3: CASSLPLANSPLHF; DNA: TGTGCCAGCAGTTTACCCCTAGCCAATTCACCCCTCCACTTT
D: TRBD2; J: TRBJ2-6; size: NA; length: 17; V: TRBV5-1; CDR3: CASSFGGMAQGANVLTF; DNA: TGCGCCAGCAGCTTCGGGGGGATGGCCCAGGGGGCCAACGTCCTGACTTTC
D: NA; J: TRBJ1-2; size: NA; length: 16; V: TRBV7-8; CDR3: CASSLASGGPNYGYTF; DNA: TGTGCCAGCAGCTTAGCGAGCGGGGGCCCTAACTATGGCTACACCTTC
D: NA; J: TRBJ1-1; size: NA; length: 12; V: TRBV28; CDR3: CASSLSQGRAFF; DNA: TGTGCCAGCAGTTTATCACAGGGCCGGGCTTTCTTT